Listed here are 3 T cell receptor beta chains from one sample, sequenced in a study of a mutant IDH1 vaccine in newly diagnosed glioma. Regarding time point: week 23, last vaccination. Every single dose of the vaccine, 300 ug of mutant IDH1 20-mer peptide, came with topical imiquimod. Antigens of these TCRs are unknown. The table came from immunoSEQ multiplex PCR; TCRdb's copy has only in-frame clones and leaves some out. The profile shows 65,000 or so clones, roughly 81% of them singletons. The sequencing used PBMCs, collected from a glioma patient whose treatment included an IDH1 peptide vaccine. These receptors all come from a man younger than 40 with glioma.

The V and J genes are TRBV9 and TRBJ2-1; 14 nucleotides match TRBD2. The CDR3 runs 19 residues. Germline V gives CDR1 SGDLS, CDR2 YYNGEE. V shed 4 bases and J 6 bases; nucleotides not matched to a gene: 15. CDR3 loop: CASSLFSSPTSGGANEQFF. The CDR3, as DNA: TGTGCCAGCAGCCTTTTTTCCTCCCCGACTAGCGGGGGGGCCAATGAGCAGTTCTTC.

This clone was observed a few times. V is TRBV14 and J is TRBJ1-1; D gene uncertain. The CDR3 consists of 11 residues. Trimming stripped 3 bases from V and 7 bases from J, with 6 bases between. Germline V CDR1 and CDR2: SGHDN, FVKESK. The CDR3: CASSHWGEAFF. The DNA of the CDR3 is TGTGCCAGCAGCCATTGGGGTGAAGCTTTCTTT.

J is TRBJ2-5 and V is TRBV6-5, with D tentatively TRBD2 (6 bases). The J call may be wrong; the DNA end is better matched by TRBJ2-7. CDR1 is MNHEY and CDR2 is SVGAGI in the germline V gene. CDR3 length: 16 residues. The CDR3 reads CASSYQGAGTPYEQYF. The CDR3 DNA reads TGTGCCAGCAGTTACCAAGGGGCCGGGACTCCCTACGAGCAGTACTTC.